Listed below are T cell receptor beta chains from one sample, sequenced in a study of blood T cell repertoires in COVID-19. Produced via immunoSEQ multiplex PCR; TCRdb's table is partial and in-frame only. The profile covers approximately 240,000 clones, with around nine tenths appearing a single time and under 2.5% taken by the ten largest. The sequenced material came from PBMCs or T cells enriched from blood (not recorded which). The receptor set was obtained from a woman aged 18 to 35 who had recovered from COVID-19. The CDR3 runs from the conserved cysteine through the conserved F or W. Fields, in order: CDR3 protein, CDR3 DNA, J gene, V gene, clone size, D gene, CDR3 length. A D gene is named only where the DNA matches it firmly. Only some rows state a clone size, as once, few, many or a class for expanded clones.

CASSLAGGNAEKLFF,TGTGCCAGCAGTTTGGCGGGGGGCAATGCCGAAAAACTGTTTTTT,TRBJ1-4,TRBV28,.,.,15
CSVGQGWTDTQYF,TGCAGCGTTGGACAGGGGTGGACAGATACGCAGTATTTT,TRBJ2-3,TRBV29-1,.,TRBD1,13
CASSLDPTDLIMNTEAFF,TGTGCCAGCAGCTTAGACCCCACGGACTTAATAATGAACACTGAAGCTTTCTTT,TRBJ1-1,TRBV7-9,.,.,18
CASSPRTGHAEAFF,TGTGCCAGCAGCCCTCGGACAGGGCACGCTGAAGCTTTCTTT,TRBJ1-1,TRBV28,.,TRBD1,14
CASSMTGNQPQHF,TGTGCCAGCAGTATGACAGGGAACCAGCCCCAGCATTTT,TRBJ1-5,TRBV27,.,TRBD1,13
CASSLTHSHIPYEQYF,TGCGCCAGCAGCTTGACGCACAGCCATATCCCCTACGAGCAGTACTTC,TRBJ2-7,TRBV5-1,.,.,16
CASRRGGGYGYTF,TGTGCCAGCAGGCGTGGGGGGGGCTATGGCTACACCTTC,TRBJ1-2,TRBV7-2,.,.,13
CASSSRDRFTGELFF,TGTGCCAGCAGCTCCCGTGACAGATTCACCGGGGAGCTGTTTTTT,TRBJ2-2,TRBV7-8,.,.,15
CASSLQDTSGNTIYF,TGTGCCAGCAGCCTACAGGACACCTCTGGAAACACCATATATTTT,TRBJ1-3,TRBV6-6,.,.,15
CASSPRDRGTNTQYF,TGTGCCAGCTCACCCCGGGACAGAGGGACCAATACGCAGTATTTT,TRBJ2-3,TRBV18,.,TRBD1,15
CASSLTDQETQYF,TGTGCCAGCAGCTTGACAGACCAAGAGACCCAGTACTTC,TRBJ2-5,TRBV5-4,few,.,13
CASSMGKAGLGNSPLHF,TGTGCCAGCAGCATGGGGAAGGCGGGGTTGGGAAATTCACCCCTCCACTTT,TRBJ1-6,TRBV5-5,.,.,17
CSASGGWGDGTEAFF,TGCAGTGCTAGTGGGGGTTGGGGCGACGGGACTGAAGCTTTCTTT,TRBJ1-1,TRBV20-1,.,.,15
CASRGLRNTDTQYF,TGTGCCAGTAGGGGGCTCCGAAACACAGATACGCAGTATTTT,TRBJ2-3,TRBV19,.,.,14
CASSKTYREGEGTEAFF,TGTGCCAGTAGTAAAACCTATCGCGAGGGGGAAGGGACTGAAGCTTTCTTT,TRBJ1-1,TRBV19,.,.,17
CASSLGTGNSPLHF,TGCGCCAGCAGCTTGGGCACGGGTAATTCACCCCTCCACTTT,TRBJ1-6,TRBV5-1,.,.,14
CASSQDRGTTNEKLFF,TGCGCCAGCAGCCAAGATCGGGGGACAACTAATGAAAAACTGTTTTTT,TRBJ1-4,TRBV4-1,.,.,16
CASSLQGSNQPQHF,TGTGCCAGCAGCCTACAGGGGAGCAATCAGCCCCAGCATTTT,TRBJ1-5,TRBV2,.,TRBD1,14
CASSLGSSTYNEQFF,TGCGCCAGCAGCTTGGGGTCTAGCACGTACAATGAGCAGTTCTTC,TRBJ2-1,TRBV5-1,many,.,15
CASSGIGTGQLRQYF,TGTGCCAGCAGTGGAATCGGGACAGGGCAACTAAGGCAGTACTTC,TRBJ2-7,TRBV6-2/TRBV6-3,.,TRBD1,15
CASSKWQGLHTEAFF,TGTGCCAGCAGTAAGTGGCAGGGTTTGCACACTGAAGCTTTCTTT,TRBJ1-1,TRBV7-2,.,.,15
CTSSQDPQREPGTDTQYF,TGCACCAGCAGCCAAGATCCCCAGCGGGAGCCAGGCACAGATACGCAGTATTTT,TRBJ2-3,TRBV1,.,.,18
CASSLEVTSGYEQYF,TGTGCCAGCAGCTTAGAAGTGACTAGCGGCTACGAGCAGTACTTC,TRBJ2-7,TRBV11-2,.,TRBD2,15
CASSVDPVLNYGYTF,TGTGCCAGCAGCGTAGATCCGGTCCTTAACTATGGCTACACCTTC,TRBJ1-2,TRBV9,.,.,15
CASSQAMSGTRSYEQYF,TGTGCCAGCAGCCAAGCTATGAGCGGGACTAGGTCCTACGAGCAGTACTTC,TRBJ2-7,TRBV4-2,.,TRBD2,17
CASSHDRGSYNEQFF,TGCGCCAGCAGCCACGACAGGGGATCCTACAATGAGCAGTTCTTC,TRBJ2-1,TRBV4-1,.,TRBD1,15
CASTKAGPQETQYF,TGTGCCAGTACAAAGGCGGGGCCCCAAGAGACCCAGTACTTC,TRBJ2-5,TRBV28,.,.,14
CASSYGARGRGNTIYF,TGTGCCAGCAGTTACGGGGCCAGGGGCCGCGGAAACACCATATATTTT,TRBJ1-3,TRBV6-5,.,.,16
CASSIAGHNAGNTIYF,TGTGCCAGTAGTATTGCAGGTCACAACGCCGGAAACACCATATATTTT,TRBJ1-3,TRBV19,.,.,16
CASSPLGGTEAFF,TGTGCCAGCAGTCCTTTAGGAGGCACTGAAGCTTTCTTT,TRBJ1-1,TRBV6-6,once,.,13
CASSLAGSNEKLFF,TGCGCCAGCAGCTTGGCAGGGTCTAATGAAAAACTGTTTTTT,TRBJ1-4,TRBV5-1,.,.,14
CASSQVNKGNYGYTF,TGCGCCAGCAGCCAAGTAAATAAGGGGAACTATGGCTACACCTTC,TRBJ1-2,TRBV4-1,.,.,15
CASSDSTGGTEAFF,TGTGCCAGCAGTGACTCTACCGGGGGTACTGAAGCTTTCTTT,TRBJ1-1,TRBV25-1,.,.,14
CAISTGTGVRSPLHF,TGTGCCATCAGTACCGGGACAGGGGTACGATCACCCCTCCACTTT,TRBJ1-6,TRBV10-3,.,TRBD1,15
CASSTRTGGDYGYTF,TGTGCCAGCAGTACTCGGACAGGGGGCGACTATGGCTACACCTTC,TRBJ1-2,TRBV6-5,.,TRBD1,15
CASRETSGSTDTQYF,TGTGCCAGCAGAGAAACTAGCGGGAGCACAGATACGCAGTATTTT,TRBJ2-3,TRBV2,.,TRBD2,15
CAISEEEGGYGYTF,TGTGCCATCAGTGAAGAGGAGGGAGGGTATGGCTACACCTTC,TRBJ1-2,TRBV10-3,.,.,14
CASSLAGIDYNEQFF,TGCGCCAGCAGCTTGGCCGGTATAGATTACAATGAGCAGTTCTTC,TRBJ2-1,TRBV5-1,once,.,15
CASSSTRGEQYF,TGCGCCAGCAGCTCGACTAGGGGCGAGCAGTACTTC,TRBJ2-7,TRBV5-1,.,.,12
CSVDARGGGTEAFF,TGCAGCGTTGATGCTAGGGGCGGGGGCACTGAAGCTTTCTTT,TRBJ1-1,TRBV29-1,.,.,14
CSASRGTSGSDEQFF,TGCAGTGCTAGTCGCGGGACTAGCGGGAGCGATGAGCAGTTCTTC,TRBJ2-1,TRBV20-1,few,TRBD2,15
CASSLGAGGPETQYF,TGCGCCAGCAGCTTGGGAGCGGGAGGGCCGGAGACCCAGTACTTC,TRBJ2-5,TRBV5-1,.,TRBD2,15
CASSLPGLAGVYF,TGTGCCAGCAGCCTTCCCGGACTAGCGGGGGTTTATTTT,TRBJ2-3,TRBV3-1/TRBV3-2,.,TRBD2,13
CASSLVAGTKDTQYF,TGTGCCAGCAGCTTGGTTGCTGGGACTAAAGATACGCAGTATTTT,TRBJ2-3,TRBV5-6,.,TRBD2,15
CASWRTSGGNEQFF,TGTGCCAGCTGGCGCACTAGCGGGGGAAATGAGCAGTTCTTC,TRBJ2-1,TRBV18,.,TRBD2,14
CASIGQGVYGYTF,TGTGCCAGCATCGGACAGGGCGTATATGGCTACACCTTC,TRBJ1-2,TRBV13,.,TRBD1,13
CASGFGASFRVVWSTGELFF,TGTGCTAGTGGTTTTGGGGCCTCGTTTAGGGTTGTTTGGTCCACCGGGGAGCTGTTTTTT,TRBJ2-2,TRBV12-5,.,.,20
CASSRTGGGYEQYF,TGTGCCAGCAGCAGGACAGGGGGCGGGTACGAGCAGTACTTC,TRBJ2-7,TRBV5-6,.,TRBD1,14
CASSGTSGSSYEQYF,TGTGCCAGCAGTGGGACTAGCGGTAGCTCCTACGAGCAGTACTTC,TRBJ2-7,TRBV27,few,TRBD2,15